The rows below give T cell receptor beta chains drawn from one sample of a study of cytomegalovirus exposure and HLA in healthy donors. Data came from immunoSEQ multiplex PCR; TCRdb stores just in-frame clones and leaves some out. This table has 150,000 to 200,000 clones, over 80% appearing once. What was sequenced was PBMCs. These TCRs come from a man between 45 and 60 years old in good health and CMV-seropositive. The CDR3 runs from the conserved cysteine through the conserved F or W. A D gene is named only where the DNA matches it firmly. The size entry is marked missing in some rows and otherwise reads once, few, many or a size class.

v_call: TRBV6-6
d_call: TRBD1
j_call: TRBJ2-1
clone_size: few
cdr3_nt: TGTGCCAGCAGTTACCCGGGACAGGGAGGTGAGCAGTTCTTC
cdr3_aa: CASSYPGQGGEQFF

v_call: TRBV19
d_call: TRBD2
j_call: TRBJ2-1
clone_size: -
cdr3_nt: TGTGCCAGTAGTATAGACAGCGGGAGGTCCAATGAGCAGTTCTTC
cdr3_aa: CASSIDSGRSNEQFF

v_call: TRBV2
d_call: TRBD1
j_call: TRBJ1-1
clone_size: -
cdr3_nt: TGTGCCAGCAGCGGAAGGGTCAGGGGGCAGAAAAACACTGAAGCTTTCTTT
cdr3_aa: CASSGRVRGQKNTEAFF

v_call: TRBV11-2
d_call: -
j_call: TRBJ1-5
clone_size: -
cdr3_nt: TGTGCCAGCAGCTTAGGAGGGTATAGCAATCAGCCCCAGCATTTT
cdr3_aa: CASSLGGYSNQPQHF

v_call: TRBV18
d_call: TRBD2
j_call: TRBJ2-1
clone_size: -
cdr3_nt: TGTGCCAGCTCACCCTTACTAGCGCCCGAGCAGTTCTTC
cdr3_aa: CASSPLLAPEQFF

v_call: TRBV25-1
d_call: TRBD2
j_call: TRBJ2-5
clone_size: -
cdr3_nt: TGTGCCAGCAGTGAAGAGGGACTAGCGGAACAAGAGACCCAGTACTTC
cdr3_aa: CASSEEGLAEQETQYF

v_call: TRBV10-2
d_call: -
j_call: TRBJ2-1
clone_size: -
cdr3_nt: TGCGCCAGCAGTCTATGGGGGACCTTGGTCCCCCGTCCAGGGAGGAAGCAGTTCTTC
cdr3_aa: CASSLWGTLVPRPGRKQFF

v_call: TRBV6-6
d_call: -
j_call: TRBJ2-5
clone_size: few
cdr3_nt: TGTGCCAGCAGTTTTCGACAGCCCCCGCAAGAGACCCAGTACTTC
cdr3_aa: CASSFRQPPQETQYF

v_call: TRBV30
d_call: TRBD1
j_call: TRBJ2-5
clone_size: -
cdr3_nt: TGTGCCTGGAGTCTGGGACAGGGGGGTGTAGAGACCCAGTACTTC
cdr3_aa: CAWSLGQGGVETQYF

v_call: TRBV7-8
d_call: TRBD2
j_call: TRBJ2-2
clone_size: -
cdr3_nt: TGTGCCAGCAGCCTAAAGGAGACGCTAGCGGGCACCGGGGAGCTGTTTTTT
cdr3_aa: CASSLKETLAGTGELFF

v_call: TRBV10-1
d_call: -
j_call: TRBJ2-1
clone_size: few
cdr3_nt: TGCGCCAGCAGTGAGGGATCCGGGATTACCTACAATGAGCAGTTCTTC
cdr3_aa: CASSEGSGITYNEQFF

v_call: TRBV18
d_call: TRBD1
j_call: TRBJ1-1
clone_size: -
cdr3_nt: TGTGCCAGCTCACCGGGACAGACCTCTAGTGAAGCTTTCTTT
cdr3_aa: CASSPGQTSSEAFF

v_call: TRBV18
d_call: -
j_call: TRBJ1-1
clone_size: -
cdr3_nt: TGTGCCAGCTCACCCCGACGCGGGTGGGCTGAAGCTTTCTTT
cdr3_aa: CASSPRRGWAEAFF

v_call: TRBV5-1
d_call: TRBD1
j_call: TRBJ1-6
clone_size: -
cdr3_nt: TGCGCCAGCAGCTTGGGGGACAGCCCATATAATTCACCCCTCCACTTT
cdr3_aa: CASSLGDSPYNSPLHF

v_call: TRBV11-2
d_call: -
j_call: TRBJ2-2
clone_size: -
cdr3_nt: TGTGCCAGCAGCCGAGCGGAGACGAACACCGGGGAGCTGTTTTTT
cdr3_aa: CASSRAETNTGELFF

v_call: TRBV7-3
d_call: -
j_call: TRBJ2-3
clone_size: -
cdr3_nt: TGTGCCAGCAGCTTAGGGGGCCCCCCAGATACGCAGTATTTT
cdr3_aa: CASSLGGPPDTQYF

v_call: TRBV25-1
d_call: TRBD2
j_call: TRBJ2-1
clone_size: -
cdr3_nt: TGTGCCAGCAGAGCGGGAGGGGGCTACAATGAGCAGTTCTTC
cdr3_aa: CASRAGGGYNEQFF

v_call: TRBV28
d_call: TRBD1
j_call: TRBJ2-1
clone_size: -
cdr3_nt: TGTGCCAGCAGCGATCCGACAGGGGGGGTACTAGCTCTGTTCTTC
cdr3_aa: CASSDPTGGVLALFF

v_call: TRBV5-4
d_call: TRBD2
j_call: TRBJ2-1
clone_size: few
cdr3_nt: TGTGCCAGCAGCTTGGTACTAGCGGGGGAGGAGCAGTTCTTC
cdr3_aa: CASSLVLAGEEQFF

v_call: TRBV19
d_call: TRBD1
j_call: TRBJ1-2
clone_size: -
cdr3_nt: TGTGCCAGTGCCCGGGACAGCATCTTTAACTATGGCTACACCTTC
cdr3_aa: CASARDSIFNYGYTF

v_call: TRBV11-3
d_call: -
j_call: TRBJ1-6
clone_size: once
cdr3_nt: TGTGCCAGCAGCTTAGGAGCGAATTCACCCCTCCACTTT
cdr3_aa: CASSLGANSPLHF

v_call: TRBV9
d_call: -
j_call: TRBJ2-1
clone_size: -
cdr3_nt: TGTGCCAGCAGCGGAGATTACTACCCGAGCTCCTACAATGAGCAGTTCTTC
cdr3_aa: CASSGDYYPSSYNEQFF

v_call: TRBV19
d_call: -
j_call: TRBJ1-5
clone_size: -
cdr3_nt: TGTGCCAGTAGTATTCGGGACAACAATCAGCCCCAGCATTTT
cdr3_aa: CASSIRDNNQPQHF

v_call: TRBV28
d_call: TRBD1
j_call: TRBJ1-2
clone_size: -
cdr3_nt: TGTGCCAGCAGTACCCGGACAGGGTTCGGCTACACCTTC
cdr3_aa: CASSTRTGFGYTF

v_call: TRBV7-2
d_call: TRBD1
j_call: TRBJ1-1
clone_size: -
cdr3_nt: TGTGCCAGCAGCCCCCGCCAGGGGGACGCTGAAGCTTTCTTT
cdr3_aa: CASSPRQGDAEAFF

v_call: TRBV10-3
d_call: -
j_call: TRBJ2-3
clone_size: -
cdr3_nt: TGTGCCATCAGTGATCGCGGGGTGGGGGTTGGAAAGTATTTT
cdr3_aa: CAISDRGVGVGKYF

v_call: TRBV7-9
d_call: -
j_call: TRBJ2-3
clone_size: -
cdr3_nt: TGTGCCAGCAGTAGTCCAGATACGCAGTATTTT
cdr3_aa: CASSSPDTQYF

v_call: TRBV27
d_call: -
j_call: TRBJ1-1
clone_size: -
cdr3_nt: TGTGCCAGCAGTTTATCGTCCAGGTCGAACACTGAAGCTTTCTTT
cdr3_aa: CASSLSSRSNTEAFF

v_call: TRBV9
d_call: TRBD2
j_call: TRBJ2-3
clone_size: few
cdr3_nt: TGTGCCAGCAGCGCTACTAGCGGGAGCACAGATACGCAGTATTTT
cdr3_aa: CASSATSGSTDTQYF

v_call: TRBV27
d_call: -
j_call: TRBJ2-5
clone_size: few
cdr3_nt: TGTGCCAGCAGCCTAACTAGCTCACCCCCAGAGACCCAGTACTTC
cdr3_aa: CASSLTSSPPETQYF

v_call: TRBV5-1
d_call: TRBD1
j_call: TRBJ1-2
clone_size: -
cdr3_nt: TGCGCCAGCAGCGCGGACAGGGTGTTCTATGGCTACACCTTC
cdr3_aa: CASSADRVFYGYTF

v_call: TRBV28
d_call: TRBD1
j_call: TRBJ1-2
clone_size: -
cdr3_nt: TGTGCCAGCAGTTTGGTGCAAACGACAGGGCGGCACTTC
cdr3_aa: CASSLVQTTGRHF

v_call: TRBV7-2
d_call: -
j_call: TRBJ1-6
clone_size: -
cdr3_nt: TGTGCCAGCAGCTTAGAGGGGCGGTCAAATTCACCCCTCCACTTT
cdr3_aa: CASSLEGRSNSPLHF

v_call: TRBV6-5
d_call: -
j_call: TRBJ1-3
clone_size: -
cdr3_nt: TGTGCCAGCAGCGGCAGGCTCCCCTCTGGAAACACCATATATTTT
cdr3_aa: CASSGRLPSGNTIYF

v_call: TRBV27
d_call: TRBD1
j_call: TRBJ2-7
clone_size: -
cdr3_nt: TGTGCCAGCTCGTCGGGACAGATTTACGAGCAGTACTTC
cdr3_aa: CASSSGQIYEQYF

v_call: TRBV30
d_call: TRBD1
j_call: TRBJ1-2
clone_size: -
cdr3_nt: TGTGCCTGGAGTGTTCCGGGACAGGGGTTCTACACCTTC
cdr3_aa: CAWSVPGQGFYTF

v_call: TRBV7-9
d_call: TRBD1
j_call: TRBJ1-2
clone_size: -
cdr3_nt: TGTGCCAGCAGCTTATATGGCCGGACAGGGGGCGAGGACTATGGCTACACCTTC
cdr3_aa: CASSLYGRTGGEDYGYTF

v_call: TRBV6-5
d_call: -
j_call: TRBJ2-1
clone_size: -
cdr3_nt: TGTGCCAGCAGTTACTCCAGCAGCGCCTCCTACAATGAGCAGTTCTTC
cdr3_aa: CASSYSSSASYNEQFF

v_call: TRBV14
d_call: -
j_call: TRBJ2-3
clone_size: -
cdr3_nt: TGTGCCAGCAGCGAGAGAGATACGCAGTATTTT
cdr3_aa: CASSERDTQYF

v_call: TRBV6-1
d_call: -
j_call: TRBJ1-5
clone_size: -
cdr3_nt: TGTGCCAGCAGTGGGGCCAGGCGGGTCCAGCCCCAGCATTTT
cdr3_aa: CASSGARRVQPQHF

v_call: TRBV7-3
d_call: TRBD2
j_call: TRBJ2-7
clone_size: -
cdr3_nt: TGTGCCAGCAGCCTCCTCAGCGGGGTTCCCATCTACGAGCAGTACTTC
cdr3_aa: CASSLLSGVPIYEQYF

v_call: TRBV11-2
d_call: TRBD2
j_call: TRBJ2-5
clone_size: -
cdr3_nt: TGTGCCAGCAGCTTGGGTAGACTAGCAACTCAAGAGACCCAGTACTTC
cdr3_aa: CASSLGRLATQETQYF

v_call: TRBV2
d_call: TRBD1
j_call: TRBJ2-2
clone_size: -
cdr3_nt: TGTGCCAGCAGTGAAGCGCTTTTTGGGACAGGGGGCAGGAACACCGGGGAGCTGTTTTTT
cdr3_aa: CASSEALFGTGGRNTGELFF

v_call: TRBV7-8
d_call: TRBD2
j_call: TRBJ2-1
clone_size: -
cdr3_nt: TGTGCCAGCAGCTTAGGAGCGGGGGGTAGTCGATTCTTC
cdr3_aa: CASSLGAGGSRFF

v_call: TRBV6-6
d_call: TRBD2
j_call: TRBJ2-7
clone_size: -
cdr3_nt: TGTGCCAGCAGTTTTGGACTAGGCTACGAGCAGTACTTC
cdr3_aa: CASSFGLGYEQYF

v_call: TRBV7-8
d_call: -
j_call: TRBJ2-3
clone_size: few
cdr3_nt: TGTGCCAGCAGCTCTGCGGCCAGCACAGATACGCAGTATTTT
cdr3_aa: CASSSAASTDTQYF

v_call: TRBV15
d_call: -
j_call: TRBJ1-4
clone_size: -
cdr3_nt: TGTGCCACCAGCGACCGACTACATAAGGCTAATGAAAAACTGTTTTTT
cdr3_aa: CATSDRLHKANEKLFF

v_call: TRBV25-1
d_call: -
j_call: TRBJ1-2
clone_size: once
cdr3_nt: TGTGCCAGCAGTGAGGGGGCGCCCTATGGCTACACCTTC
cdr3_aa: CASSEGAPYGYTF

v_call: TRBV9
d_call: TRBD2
j_call: TRBJ2-1
clone_size: -
cdr3_nt: TGTGCCAGCAGCCCCGGGGGGGTAAGCAATGAGCAGTTCTTC
cdr3_aa: CASSPGGVSNEQFF